The next 10 T cell receptor beta chains were all read from a single sample in a study of cytotoxic CD8 clonotypes in ibrutinib-treated CLL. Repertoires were generated with immunoSEQ multiplex PCR, while TCRdb's copy carries only in-frame clones and drops some. The sample holds around 330,000 clones, 67% seen once. Sequences were derived from PBMCs, sampled after 36 months of ibrutinib treatment. Every receptor here comes from a human donor with chronic lymphocytic leukemia.

The CDR3 is CASSQVPGPKQHNEQFF. The CDR3 bases are TGTGCCAGCAGCCAAGTCCCGGGACCTAAGCAGCACAATGAGCAGTTCTTC. The V call is TRBV5-4, the J call TRBJ2-1; D is possibly TRBD1 or TRBD2 (5 bases each). The CDR3 totals 17 residues. Trimming took off 4 bases at V and 5 bases at J, with 22 bases between the two ends. Germline-derived CDR1 and CDR2 are SGHNT and YYREEE (reference sequence).

This chain uses TRBV6-6 with TRBJ1-5; D unclear. Germline assignment: CDR1 MNHNY and CDR2 SVGAGI (reference sequence). V lost 4 bases and J 7 bases, leaving 17 bases between the germline ends. The CDR3 contains 15 residues. CDR3 DNA sequence: TGTGCCAGCAGTTCCCTGGACCCCTATGGGCAGCCCCAGCATTTT. Translated: CASSSLDPYGQPQHF.

The chain uses TRBV15 and TRBJ2-7, with 7 bases matching TRBD2. The germline V gene has CDR1 LNHNV and CDR2 YYDKDF (reference sequence). CDR3 length: 15 residues. V gave up 0 bases and J gave up 2 bases; unmatched junction bases: 4. CDR3 loop: CATSRDPAGAYEQYF. DNA of the CDR3: TGTGCCACCAGCAGAGATCCCGCGGGGGCCTACGAGCAGTACTTC.

J is TRBJ2-2 and V is TRBV29-1; D not certain. There are 12 residues in the CDR3. The germline V gene encodes CDR1 SQVTM and CDR2 ANQGSEA. V was trimmed by 4 bases and J by 0 bases, leaving 3 bases between them. This chain's CDR3 is CSVVSNTGELFF. CDR3 DNA: TGCAGCGTTGTTTCGAACACCGGGGAGCTGTTTTTT.

This rearrangement joins TRBV5-1 to TRBJ1-4; D unclear. Trimming pared 2 bases from V and 0 bases from J, leaving 17 bases between. CDR3 length equals 18 residues. Germline loops: CDR1 SGHRS, CDR2 YFSETQ. CDR3 bases: TGCGCCAGCAGCTTATTGTCAAATCCGTTTGCAACTAATGAAAAACTGTTTTTT. It is translated as CASSLLSNPFATNEKLFF.

CDR3 sequence (DNA): TGTGCCACCAGCAGAGGAGAAGGGGGGCAGCCCCAGCATTTT. Its translation is CATSRGEGGQPQHF. The V and J genes are TRBV15 and TRBJ1-5; possible D gene TRBD1, 6 bases. The CDR3 runs 14 residues. Trimming pared 1 base from V and 7 bases from J, leaving 11 bases between. The germline V gene encodes CDR1 LNHNV and CDR2 YYDKDF (reference sequence).

The gene calls are TRBV28 and TRBJ1-5; D remains unclear. This CDR3 is 14 amino acids long. Germline V gives CDR1 MDHEN, CDR2 SYDVKM. V was cut by 3 bases and J by 3 bases, with 9 bases left in between. CDR3 sequence: CASSFLGDNQPQHF. In DNA form, the CDR3 reads TGTGCCAGCAGTTTTTTGGGAGACAATCAGCCCCAGCATTTT.

This clone was picked up one time. The CDR3 nucleotides read TGCAGTTGTATCGGGAGGGGGAATCAGTACTTC. Amino acid sequence: CSCIGRGNQYF. V usage is TRBV20-1 and J usage is TRBJ2-7; 8 bases map to TRBD2. CDR1 DFQATT and CDR2 SNEGSKA come from the germline V gene (reference sequence). The CDR3 runs 11 residues. J was trimmed by 10 bases and V by 8 bases; bases with no gene match: 10.

V usage is TRBV11-2 and J usage is TRBJ2-2, with D tentatively TRBD1 (5 bases). CDR1 SGHAT and CDR2 FQNNGV come from the germline V gene. CDR3 size: 11 residues. V gave up 7 bases and J gave up 6 bases, with 6 bases separating them. In DNA form, the CDR3 reads TGTGCCAGCACCAGGGCCGGGGAGCTGTTTTTT. This sequence encodes CASTRAGELFF.

The chain joins TRBV2 to TRBJ1-6, with a possible D match to TRBD1 (6 bases). This CDR3 is built from 15 residues. V lost 2 bases to trimming and J lost 7 bases, with 12 bases between them. CDR1 is SNHLY and CDR2 is FYNNEI in the germline V gene. The DNA of the CDR3 is TGTGCCAGCAGTGAAATAGGGACACGGAATTCACCCCTCCACTTT. As protein: CASSEIGTRNSPLHF. Looking up the rest from reference TRBV2 and TRBJ1-6 gives the full variable domain: EPEVTQTPSHQVTQMGQEVILRCVPISNHLYFYWYRQILGQKVEFLVSFYNNEISEKSEIFDDQFSVERPDGSNFTLKIRSTKLEDSAMYFCASSEIGTRNSPLHFGNGTRLTVT.